A single T cell receptor beta chain is shown here with its context. The entry originates in a study of blood T cell repertoires in COVID-19. Turning to the study itself: PBMCs, B-cell-depleted T cells, or T cells provided the cDNA or gDNA that made up the material.

CDR1 is LGHNA and CDR2 is YSLEER in the germline V gene. J lost 5 bases, V lost 1 base, and 13 bases had no gene match. There are 18 residues in the CDR3. Original analysis: It was from reference gene primer amplification that nucleated cell counts were estimated. Assay: immunoSEQ multiplex PCR; the TCRdb copy retains only in-frame clones and omits some. V, J and clone size were drawn from that table, and D and trimming were deduced from the DNA. In the table there are a few hundred thousand clones, about 88% of which are singletons. Cohorts were assigned according to the clinical history that participants reported. Two negative PCRs, clearance, or symptom resolution had been documented for recovered Cohort 3 donors.

This TCR came from a woman aged 30 to 39 who had recovered from COVID-19. This chain uses TRBV4-3 with TRBJ1-3; 8 bases map to TRBD1. The sequencing sample was made of PBMCs or T cells enriched from blood (not recorded which). In DNA form, the CDR3 reads TGCGCCAGCAGCCAAGTAGGTGGGCCAAGGACAGGGCGAAACACCATATATTTT. This codes for CASSQVGGPRTGRNTIYF.